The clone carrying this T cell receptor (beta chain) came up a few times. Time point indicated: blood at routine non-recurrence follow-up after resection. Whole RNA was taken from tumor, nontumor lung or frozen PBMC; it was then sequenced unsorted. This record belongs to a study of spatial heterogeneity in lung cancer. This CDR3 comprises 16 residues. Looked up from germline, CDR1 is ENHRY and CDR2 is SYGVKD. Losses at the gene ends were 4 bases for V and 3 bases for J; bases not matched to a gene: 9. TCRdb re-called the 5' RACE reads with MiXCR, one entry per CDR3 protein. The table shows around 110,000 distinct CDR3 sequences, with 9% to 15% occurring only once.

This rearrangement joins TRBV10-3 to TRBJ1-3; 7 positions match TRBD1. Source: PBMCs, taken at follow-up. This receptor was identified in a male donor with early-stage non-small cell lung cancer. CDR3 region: CAISGGGGRIGNTIYF. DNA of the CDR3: TGTGCCATCAGTGGCGGAGGGGGCAGAATTGGAAACACCATATATTTT.